Below, 5 T cell receptor beta chains from the same sample are listed, as sequenced in a study of cytomegalovirus exposure and HLA in healthy donors. The assay was immunoSEQ multiplex PCR, and TCRdb's table has in-frame clones only and misses some. The table shows under 400,000 clones, with roughly 85% occurring only once. Sequenced material: PBMCs. The source is a woman aged 18-29 years in good health and CMV-seronegative.

The CDR3 DNA reads as TGTGCCAGCAGCTTTTATCTCCCGGGACAGGGCTACTACAATGAGCAGTTCTTC. It yields the protein CASSFYLPGQGYYNEQFF. V gene TRBV5-5 combines with J gene TRBJ2-1, with 9 bases matching TRBD1. The CDR3 totals 18 residues. Germline V gene sequence: CDR1 SGHKS, CDR2 YYEKEE (reference sequence). The V and J ends lost 2 bases and 3 bases, in that order; junction bases with no gene match: 12.

The chain links TRBV27 to TRBJ2-3, with 12 nucleotides matching TRBD2. The CDR3 runs to 20 residues. Germline V CDR1 and CDR2: MNHEY, SMNVEV (reference sequence). V shed 5 bases and J 0 bases; nucleotides not matched to a gene: 15. CDR3 sequence: CASSPTKTSGRVTSTDTQYF. The CDR3 nucleotides read TGTGCCAGCAGTCCTACCAAGACTAGCGGGAGAGTGACTAGCACAGATACGCAGTATTTT.

J is TRBJ2-2 and V is TRBV7-9; 8 bases align to TRBD2. V lost 5 bases to trimming and J lost 4 bases; unmatched junction nucleotides: 9. This CDR3 has 16 residues. Germline V gives CDR1 SEHNR, CDR2 FQNEAQ (reference sequence). This CDR3 is CASSPGTSSSTGELFF. The CDR3, as DNA: TGTGCCAGCAGCCCAGGGACTAGTAGTTCCACCGGGGAGCTGTTTTTT.

This chain uses TRBV28 with TRBJ2-7; TRBD1 aligns across 12 bases. The CDR3 has 15 amino acids. V lost 4 bases and J lost 4; bases outside the gene matches: 5. Germline V gene lookup returns CDR1 MDHEN and CDR2 SYDVKM. CDR3 coding DNA: TGTGCCAGCAGTTACCCGGGACAGGGGGCTTACGAGCAGTACTTC. Translation: CASSYPGQGAYEQYF. The full variable domain, completed using reference TRBV28 and TRBJ2-7, is DVKVTQSSRYLVKRTGEKVFLECVQDMDHENMFWYRQDPGLGLRLIYFSYDVKMKEKGDIPEGYSVSREKKERFSLILESASTNQTSMYLCASSYPGQGAYEQYFGPGTRLTVT.

This clone was seen a handful of times. The chain employs TRBV15 and TRBJ1-6, with no clear D. V dropped 4 bases and J dropped 1 base, with 11 bases sitting between them. Germline V gene sequence: CDR1 LNHNV, CDR2 YYDKDF (reference sequence). The CDR3 extends over 16 amino acids. For the CDR3, the DNA is TGTGCCACCAGCAAGGCTAGGGAGTCCTATAATTCACCCCTCCACTTT. This encodes CATSKARESYNSPLHF.